What follows are 11 T cell receptor beta chains derived from one specimen sequenced in a study of vaccination and CD4 T cells after COVID-19. Described treatment: roughly 11-day PBMC culture with coronavirus spike peptide pools or control peptides (ViraFEST assay). What these receptors recognize is not known. Cultured CD4+ T-cell DNA underwent Oncomine TCR Beta short-read sequencing. TCRdb ran MiXCR on the PCR reads and lists one entry per CDR3 protein. The repertoire holds roughly 18,000 distinct CDR3 sequences, with around 45% as singletons. Sequences were derived from CD4+ T cells from blood, cultured in vitro, sampled after SARS-CoV-2 vaccination. Receptors were obtained from a human donor who had recovered from COVID-19.

The chain couples TRBV6-5 to TRBJ2-7; D not certain. The CDR3 is made up of 8 amino acids. V lost 3 bases to trimming and J lost 13 bases, with 4 bases between them. In germline, CDR1 is MNHEY, CDR2 SVGAGI. CDR3 protein: CASSYVYF. In DNA form, the CDR3 reads TGTGCCAGCAGTTATGTATACTTC.

This clonotype was seen a few times. The chain couples TRBV27 to TRBJ2-5; 7 bases line up with TRBD2. The V gene's germline CDR1 is MNHEY and CDR2 SMNVEV (reference sequence). The CDR3 covers 13 residues. Unmatched junction bases numbered 7, after V lost 9 bases and J lost 3 bases. The CDR3 DNA reads as TGTGCCAGTAGGAACCTAGCGGAAGAGACCCAGTACTTC. Amino acid sequence: CASRNLAEETQYF.

Concerning this clonotype itself: One end of the junction does not line up with germline, which may come from a read error. The genes are TRBV30 and TRBJ1-1; 9 positions match TRBD1. Germline assignment: CDR1 GTSNPN and CDR2 SVGIG (reference sequence). The length of the CDR3 is 14 residues. The CDR3 sequence is CAWSPIPGQGVYLF. CDR3 nucleotide sequence: TGTGCCTGGAGTCCAATACCGGGACAGGGCGTCTACCTCTTT.

The J gene is TRBJ1-2, the V gene TRBV19; maybe TRBD1 (6 bases). Trimming left V 4 bases short and J 6 bases short, with 21 bases between. CDR3 size: 16 residues. CDR1 is LNHDA and CDR2 is SQIVND in the germline V gene (reference sequence). The CDR3 DNA follows: TGTGCCAGTAGTACGAGACAGGCAACCATCGCCCATGGCTACACCTTC. It is translated as CASSTRQATIAHGYTF.

The chain is built from TRBV11-3 and TRBJ1-1; D unresolved. Trimming left V 5 bases short and J 0 bases short, with 22 bases between. This CDR3 comprises 18 residues. Germline V gene data show CDR1 as SGHNT and CDR2 as YENEEA. The CDR3 bases are TGTGCCAGCAGCCCCCGGACCGCGAGCGGAGGTCTGAACACTGAAGCTTTCTTT. The encoded protein is CASSPRTASGGLNTEAFF.

This chain uses TRBV20-1 with TRBJ2-1; perhaps TRBD2 as D (5 bases). The length of the CDR3 is 11 residues. Looked up from germline, CDR1 is DFQATT and CDR2 is SNEGSKA (reference sequence). Trimming cost V 6 bases and J 7 bases, with 10 bases left between them. This chain's CDR3 is CSAHSGNEQFF. CDR3 coding DNA: TGCAGTGCACACAGCGGTAATGAGCAGTTCTTC.

A single count supports this clonotype. J is TRBJ2-3 and V is TRBV6-2 or TRBV6-3; the match to TRBD2 covers 10 bases. The V and J ends lost 0 bases and 4 bases, in that order; junction bases with no gene match: 7. The CDR3 totals 17 residues. The germline V gene has CDR1 MNHEY and CDR2 SVGEGT. This CDR3 reads CASSYSFSGGAADTQYF. DNA of the CDR3: TGTGCCAGCAGTTACTCTTTCAGCGGGGGGGCGGCAGATACGCAGTATTTT.

V gene TRBV2 combines with J gene TRBJ1-2; a weak D match, TRBD1 (6 bases). Germline CDR1 and CDR2: SNHLY and FYNNEI. With 2 bases removed from V and 8 bases from J, the gap between germline ends came to 9 bases. The CDR3 spans 12 residues. CDR3 nucleotide sequence: TGTGCCAGCAGTGAAAGGGGGGACGGCTACACCTTC. Translated, it gives CASSERGDGYTF.

The V and J genes are TRBV19 and TRBJ2-5; 8 nucleotides align to TRBD2. CDR1 is LNHDA, CDR2 SQIVND, per germline (reference sequence). This CDR3 has 15 amino acids. Trimming removed 3 bases from V and 4 bases from J; junction bases left unmatched: 7. The chain's CDR3 is CASSIAGLEGETQYF. In DNA, the CDR3 is TGTGCCAGTAGTATTGCGGGACTAGAGGGAGAGACCCAGTACTTC.

V usage is TRBV19 and J usage is TRBJ2-7, with 9 bases that match TRBD1. Unmatched junction bases numbered 11, after V lost 6 bases and J lost 5 bases. CDR1 and CDR2 from the germline V gene are LNHDA and SQIVND (reference sequence). The CDR3 loop spans 15 amino acids. The CDR3 spells CASRPAGTGRDEQYF. The CDR3 bases are TGTGCCAGTAGACCTGCCGGGACAGGGAGGGACGAGCAGTACTTC.

This clonotype was observed once. This sequence joins TRBV19 and TRBJ2-6; D uncertain. Germline CDR1 and CDR2: LNHDA and SQIVND (reference sequence). CDR3 length: 17 amino acids. V lost 4 bases and J lost 0, with 13 bases in between. The CDR3 DNA follows: TGTGCCAGTAGTAAGAAGACGGATAGCTCTGGGGCCAACGTCCTGACTTTC. It codes for CASSKKTDSSGANVLTF.